The rows below give T cell receptor beta chains drawn from one sample of a study of identical twins. Each CDR3 protein is one row after TCRdb ran MiXCR on the 5' RACE reads. The table records 450,000 to 600,000 distinct CDR3 sequences, 20% to 25% of them present only once. These data also featured in a second study, about yellow fever vaccine responses in identical twins.

Specimen: CD4+ T cells sorted from blood. The source of these receptors is a woman younger than 35 in good health. The CDR3 runs from the conserved cysteine through the conserved F or W. D genes are given only for firm matches. A row's size may be missing; if present it is once, few, many or a size class.

d_gene	abundance	v_gene	j_gene	CDR3aa	CDR3nt
-	-	TRBV20-1	TRBJ2-1	CSARPGGLWNEQFF	TGCAGTGCTAGACCTGGGGGCCTTTGGAATGAGCAGTTCTTC
TRBD2	many	TRBV12-3/TRBV12-4	TRBJ2-1	CASSFHLAGEQFF	TGTGCCAGCAGTTTTCATCTAGCGGGGGAGCAGTTCTTC
-	-	TRBV5-1	TRBJ2-1	CASSSRPGSYNEQFF	TGCGCCAGCAGCTCTAGACCCGGCTCCTACAATGAGCAGTTCTTC
-	-	TRBV28	TRBJ2-3	CASSSSKYTQYF	TGTGCCAGCAGTTCCTCCAAATATACGCAGTATTTT
TRBD1	few	TRBV14	TRBJ2-2	CASSQPQGAGELFF	TGTGCCAGCAGCCAACCACAGGGGGCCGGGGAGCTGTTTTTT
-	-	TRBV7-9	TRBJ1-4	CASSGHRTDPTNEKLFF	TGTGCCAGCAGCGGACATAGGACGGACCCAACTAATGAAAAACTGTTTTTT
TRBD1	-	TRBV6-5	TRBJ2-7	CASSLHRGSYEQYF	TGTGCCAGCAGTTTACACAGGGGGTCCTACGAGCAGTACTTC
TRBD1	-	TRBV5-1	TRBJ2-3	CASSLRPGQSTDTQYF	TGCGCCAGCAGCTTGAGACCGGGACAGAGCACAGATACGCAGTATTTT
TRBD1	few	TRBV29-1	TRBJ1-1	CSVVAGGVWTEAFF	TGCAGCGTTGTGGCAGGGGGCGTGTGGACTGAAGCTTTCTTT
-	few	TRBV7-9	TRBJ2-7	CASSPRGSTYEQYF	TGTGCCAGCAGTCCTCGGGGCTCCACCTACGAGCAGTACTTC
-	-	TRBV9	TRBJ2-1	CASSRTSVGGSYNEQFF	TGTGCCAGCAGCCGAACCTCGGTGGGGGGCTCCTACAATGAGCAGTTCTTC
-	-	TRBV7-2	TRBJ2-3	CASSLAVRTTDTQYF	TGTGCCAGCAGCTTAGCGGTTAGGACCACAGATACGCAGTATTTT
TRBD1	few	TRBV6-6	TRBJ2-1	CASSPGTGNSQFF	TGTGCCAGCAGTCCCGGGACAGGGAACTCTCAGTTCTTC
TRBD1	-	TRBV29-1	TRBJ2-7	CSVHSAGRTGYEQYF	TGCAGCGTTCACTCCGCCGGACGGACAGGTTACGAGCAGTACTTC
TRBD2	few	TRBV20-1	TRBJ2-1	CSASPGTSGRAYNEQFF	TGCAGTGCTAGCCCCGGGACTAGCGGGAGGGCCTACAATGAGCAGTTCTTC
TRBD1	-	TRBV11-2	TRBJ1-1	CASSSQGQKNTEAFF	TGTGCCAGCAGCTCACAGGGACAGAAGAACACTGAAGCTTTCTTT
TRBD2	-	TRBV24-1	TRBJ2-1	CATGGLGREGGEQFF	TGTGCCACCGGGGGACTGGGGCGGGAGGGCGGTGAGCAGTTCTTC